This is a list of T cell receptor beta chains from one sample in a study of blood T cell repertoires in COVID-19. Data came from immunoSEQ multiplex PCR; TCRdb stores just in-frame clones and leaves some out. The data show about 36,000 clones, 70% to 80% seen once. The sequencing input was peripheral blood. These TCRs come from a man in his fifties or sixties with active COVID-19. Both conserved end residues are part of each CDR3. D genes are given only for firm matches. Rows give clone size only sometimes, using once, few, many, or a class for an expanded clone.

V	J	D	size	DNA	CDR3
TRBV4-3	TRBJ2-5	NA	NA	TGCGCCAGCAGCCAAGATCGGTCACGGAGGGTGGAGACCCAGTACTTC	CASSQDRSRRVETQYF
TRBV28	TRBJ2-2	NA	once	TGTGCCAGCAGTTTACCCCTATTCGGGCTGTTTTTT	CASSLPLFGLFF
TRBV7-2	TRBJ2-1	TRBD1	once	TGTGCCAGCAGTCAAGGACAGGGTGTTGGGAATGAGCAGTTCTTC	CASSQGQGVGNEQFF
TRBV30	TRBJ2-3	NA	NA	TGTGCCTGGAGGGCTCGAGTAGCCTCCACAGATACGCAGTATTTT	CAWRARVASTDTQYF
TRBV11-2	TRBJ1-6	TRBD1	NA	TGTGCCAGCAGCAAAGGACAGGGTTATAATTCACCCCTCCACTTT	CASSKGQGYNSPLHF
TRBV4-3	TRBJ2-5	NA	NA	TGCGCCAGCAGCCAAGATTTGAACTCGCACCGAGGGGAGACCCAGTACTTC	CASSQDLNSHRGETQYF
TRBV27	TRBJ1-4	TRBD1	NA	TGTGCCAGCAGTTTAGAGCAACAGGGGGCGAATGAAAAACTGTTTTTT	CASSLEQQGANEKLFF
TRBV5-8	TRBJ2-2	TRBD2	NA	TGTGCCAGCAGCCGGGGGGTGCGGGAGAACACCGGGGAGCTGTTTTTT	CASSRGVRENTGELFF
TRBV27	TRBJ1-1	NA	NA	TGTGCCAGCAGTTGGGCCGAGAACACTGAAGCTTTCTTT	CASSWAENTEAFF
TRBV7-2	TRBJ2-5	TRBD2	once	TGTGCCAGCAGCTTCGGACTAGCGGGCCCCCAAGAGACCCAGTACTTC	CASSFGLAGPQETQYF
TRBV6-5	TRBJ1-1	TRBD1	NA	TGTGCCAGCAGCTGGACAGGGAGTGAAGCTTTCTTT	CASSWTGSEAFF
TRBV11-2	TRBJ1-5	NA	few	TGTGCCAGCAGCTCACTTCGGGGGTCTAGCAATCAGCCCCAGCATTTT	CASSSLRGSSNQPQHF
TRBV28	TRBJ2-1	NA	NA	TGTGCCAGCAGTTTGTTTCGAGGCAGCTCCTACAATGAGCAGTTCTTC	CASSLFRGSSYNEQFF
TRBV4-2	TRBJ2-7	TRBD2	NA	TGTGCCAGCAGCCAGTTTCTAGCGGGAGCCGGCGAGCAGTACTTC	CASSQFLAGAGEQYF
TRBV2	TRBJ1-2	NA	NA	TGTGCCAGCAGCCCGGCGGGAGGCTACACCTTC	CASSPAGGYTF
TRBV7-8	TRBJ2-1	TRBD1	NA	TGTGCCAGCAGCTTAAGGGCTGGACAGGGCCCTGGCGATGAGCAGTTCTTC	CASSLRAGQGPGDEQFF
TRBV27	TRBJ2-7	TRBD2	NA	TGTGCCAGCTCTTGGGGGACTAGCAACAACGAGCAGTACTTC	CASSWGTSNNEQYF
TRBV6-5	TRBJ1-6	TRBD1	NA	TGTGCCAGCAAGGGGACAGTAGAACCCCTCCACTTT	CASKGTVEPLHF
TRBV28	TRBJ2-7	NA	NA	TGTGCCAGCAGTCCCCTGACAGGACCTGCCTACGAGCAGTACTTC	CASSPLTGPAYEQYF